The clone carrying this T cell receptor (beta chain) was observed at least ten times. This sample was taken from a study of blood T cells in healthy people across ages. The CDR3 length is 15 residues. V was clipped by 4 bases and J by 1 base, with 9 bases between them. The germline gives CDR1 SGHKS, CDR2 YYEKEE (reference sequence). For the second PCR, which ran for roughly 6 to 11 cycles, a sample-barcoded 5' primer and a J-beta primer mix were used. TCRdb re-analysed the 5' RACE reads in MiXCR, keeping a single row per CDR3 protein. The data show approximately 810,000 distinct CDR3 sequences, more than 25% seen once.

The sequence came from an elderly woman in good health. The chain couples TRBV5-5 to TRBJ1-6, with D possibly being TRBD1 (5 bases). Specimen: blood. The CDR3 bases are TGTGCCAGCAGCCAAGGGGTATCCTATAATTCACCCCTCCACTTT. It encodes CASSQGVSYNSPLHF.